The entry that follows covers one T cell receptor (beta chain) sequence. What it recognizes is unknown. The V segment lost 7 bases and the J segment 5 bases; nucleotides outside the gene matches: 13. The CDR3 runs 16 residues. Germline V gene data show CDR1 as LGHNT and CDR2 as FRNRAP. Libraries were prepared by immunoSEQ multiplex PCR; TCRdb keeps only in-frame clonotypes and omits some of them. Of tens of thousands of clones listed, 69% are singletons. This record comes from a study of STAT5B mutations in CD4+ large granular lymphocyte leukemia. Study-wide points: Top patient clones used TRBV06 genes more often: 8/27 versus 2/35 in controls.

The genes are TRBV12-5 and TRBJ2-1; 8 bases are a match to TRBD2. The sequenced sample was CD4+ T cells from blood buffy coats. This sequence originates from a human donor in good health. The CDR3 DNA sequence: TGTGCTAGTGCCCCCACCCGGGGGGGAGGAGACAATGAGCAGTTCTTC. Protein: CASAPTRGGGDNEQFF.